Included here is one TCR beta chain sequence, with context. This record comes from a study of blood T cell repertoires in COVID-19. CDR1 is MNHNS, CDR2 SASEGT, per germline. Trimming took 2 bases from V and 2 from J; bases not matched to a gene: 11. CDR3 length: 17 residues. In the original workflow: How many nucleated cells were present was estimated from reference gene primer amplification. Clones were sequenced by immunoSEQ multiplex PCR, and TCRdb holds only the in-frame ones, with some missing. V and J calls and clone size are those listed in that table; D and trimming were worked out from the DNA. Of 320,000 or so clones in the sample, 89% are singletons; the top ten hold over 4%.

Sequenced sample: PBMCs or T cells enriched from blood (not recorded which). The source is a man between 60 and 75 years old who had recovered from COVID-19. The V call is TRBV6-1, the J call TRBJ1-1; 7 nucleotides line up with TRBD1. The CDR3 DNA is TGTGCCAGCAGTGAATACGTGACAGGGAATTTCAACACTGAAGCTTTCTTT. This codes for CASSEYVTGNFNTEAFF.